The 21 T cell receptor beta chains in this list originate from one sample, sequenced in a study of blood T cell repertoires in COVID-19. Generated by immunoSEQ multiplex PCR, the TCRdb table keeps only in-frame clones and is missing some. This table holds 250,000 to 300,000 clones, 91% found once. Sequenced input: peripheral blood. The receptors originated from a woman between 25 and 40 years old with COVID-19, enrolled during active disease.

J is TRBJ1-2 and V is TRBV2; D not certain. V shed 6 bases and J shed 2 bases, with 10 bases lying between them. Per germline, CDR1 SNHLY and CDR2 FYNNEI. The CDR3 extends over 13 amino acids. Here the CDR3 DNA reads TGTGCCAGCAGCCAATCCGGGAACTATGGCTACACCTTC. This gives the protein CASSQSGNYGYTF.

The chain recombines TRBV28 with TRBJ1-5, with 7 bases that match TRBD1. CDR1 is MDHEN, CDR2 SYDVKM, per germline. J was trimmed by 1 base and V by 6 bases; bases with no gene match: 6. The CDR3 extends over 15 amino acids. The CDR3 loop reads CASSPTGRSNQPQHF. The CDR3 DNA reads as TGTGCCAGCAGCCCGACAGGGAGAAGCAATCAGCCCCAGCATTTT.

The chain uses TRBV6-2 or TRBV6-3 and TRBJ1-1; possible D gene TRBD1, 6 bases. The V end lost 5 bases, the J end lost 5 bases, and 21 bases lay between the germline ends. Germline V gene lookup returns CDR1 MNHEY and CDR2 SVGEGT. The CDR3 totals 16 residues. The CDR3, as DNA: TGTGCCAGCAGTATGGGGGGGACACCCGGAGGAACTGAAGCTTTCTTT. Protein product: CASSMGGTPGGTEAFF.

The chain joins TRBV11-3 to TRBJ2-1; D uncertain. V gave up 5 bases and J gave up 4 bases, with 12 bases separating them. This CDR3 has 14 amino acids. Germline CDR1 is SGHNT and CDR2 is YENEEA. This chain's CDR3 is CASSPQAAYNEQFF. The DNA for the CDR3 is TGTGCCAGCAGCCCTCAGGCTGCTTACAATGAGCAGTTCTTC.

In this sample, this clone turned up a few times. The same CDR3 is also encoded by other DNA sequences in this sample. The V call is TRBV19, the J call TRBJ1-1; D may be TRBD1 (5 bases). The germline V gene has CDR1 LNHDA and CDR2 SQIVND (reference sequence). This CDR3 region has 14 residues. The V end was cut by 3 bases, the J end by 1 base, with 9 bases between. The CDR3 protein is CASSIFGGNTEAFF. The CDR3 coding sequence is TGTGCCAGTAGTATTTTCGGGGGGAACACTGAAGCTTTCTTT. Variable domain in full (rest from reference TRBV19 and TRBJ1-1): DGGITQSPKYLFRKEGQNVTLSCEQNLNHDAMYWYRQDPGQGLRLIYYSQIVNDFQKGDIAEGYSVSREKKESFPLTVTSAQKNPTAFYLCASSIFGGNTEAFFGQGTRLTVV.

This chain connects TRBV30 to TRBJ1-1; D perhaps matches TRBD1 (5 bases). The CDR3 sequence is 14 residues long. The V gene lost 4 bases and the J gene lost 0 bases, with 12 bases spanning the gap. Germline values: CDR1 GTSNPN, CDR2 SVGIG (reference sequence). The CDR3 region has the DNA TGTGCCTGGACCTTAGGGGTTATGAACACTGAAGCTTTCTTT. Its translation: CAWTLGVMNTEAFF.

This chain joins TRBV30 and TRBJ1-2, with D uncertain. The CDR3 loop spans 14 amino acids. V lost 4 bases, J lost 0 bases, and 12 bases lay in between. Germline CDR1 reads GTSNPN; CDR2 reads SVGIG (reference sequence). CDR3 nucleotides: TGTGCCTGGACGCCCAGTGTTACTAACTATGGCTACACCTTC. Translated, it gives CAWTPSVTNYGYTF.

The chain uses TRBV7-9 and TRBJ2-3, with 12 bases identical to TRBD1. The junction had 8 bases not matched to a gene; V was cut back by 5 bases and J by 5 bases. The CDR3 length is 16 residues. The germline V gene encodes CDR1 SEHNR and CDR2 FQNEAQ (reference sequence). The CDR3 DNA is TGTGCCAGCAGCCACAGGGACAGGGGGCTGAAAGATACGCAGTATTTT. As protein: CASSHRDRGLKDTQYF.

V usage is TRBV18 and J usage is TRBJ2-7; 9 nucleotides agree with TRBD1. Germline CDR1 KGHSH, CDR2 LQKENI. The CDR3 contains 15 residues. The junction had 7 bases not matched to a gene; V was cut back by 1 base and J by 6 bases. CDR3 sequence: CASSPLTGTGTEQYF. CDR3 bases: TGTGCCAGCTCACCACTAACCGGGACAGGGACCGAGCAGTACTTC.

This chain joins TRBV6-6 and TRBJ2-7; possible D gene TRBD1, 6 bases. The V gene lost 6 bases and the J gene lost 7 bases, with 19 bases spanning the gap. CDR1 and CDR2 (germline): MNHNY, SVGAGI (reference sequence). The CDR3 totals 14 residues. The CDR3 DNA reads TGTGCCAGCAGCTCCAGGGGCGCCTACACAGAGCAGTACTTC. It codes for CASSSRGAYTEQYF.

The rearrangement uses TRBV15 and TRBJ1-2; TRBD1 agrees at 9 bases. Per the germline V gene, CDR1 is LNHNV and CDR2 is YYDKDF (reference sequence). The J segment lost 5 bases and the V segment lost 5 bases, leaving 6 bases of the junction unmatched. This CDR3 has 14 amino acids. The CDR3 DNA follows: TGTGCCACCAGCCCGGGACAGGGAAAATATGGCTACACCTTC. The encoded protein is CATSPGQGKYGYTF.

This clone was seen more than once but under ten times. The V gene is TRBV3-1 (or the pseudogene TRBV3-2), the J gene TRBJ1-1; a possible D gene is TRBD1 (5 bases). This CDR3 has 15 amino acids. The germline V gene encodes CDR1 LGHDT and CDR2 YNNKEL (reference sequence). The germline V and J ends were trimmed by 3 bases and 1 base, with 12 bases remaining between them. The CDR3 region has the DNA TGTGCCAGCAGCCAGATCAAAACAGGGAACACTGAAGCTTTCTTT. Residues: CASSQIKTGNTEAFF.

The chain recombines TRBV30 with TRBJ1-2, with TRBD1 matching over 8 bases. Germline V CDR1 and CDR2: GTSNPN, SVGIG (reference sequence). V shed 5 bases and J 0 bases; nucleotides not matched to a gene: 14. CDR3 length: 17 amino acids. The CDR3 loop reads CAWVWVGDRWTNYGYTF. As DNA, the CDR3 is TGTGCCTGGGTGTGGGTAGGGGACAGGTGGACTAACTATGGCTACACCTTC.

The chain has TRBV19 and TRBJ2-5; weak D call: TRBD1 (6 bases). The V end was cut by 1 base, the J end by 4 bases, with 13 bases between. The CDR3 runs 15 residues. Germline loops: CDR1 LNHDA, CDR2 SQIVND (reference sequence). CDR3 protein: CASSIGGRLGETQYF. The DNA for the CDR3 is TGTGCCAGTAGTATAGGGGGGCGGTTAGGAGAGACCCAGTACTTC.

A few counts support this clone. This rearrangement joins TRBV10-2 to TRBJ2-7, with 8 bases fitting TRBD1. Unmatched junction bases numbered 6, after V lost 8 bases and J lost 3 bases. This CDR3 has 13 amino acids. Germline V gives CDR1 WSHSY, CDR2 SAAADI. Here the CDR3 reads CASLRDRFYEQYF. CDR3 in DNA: TGCGCCAGCCTCCGGGACAGGTTCTACGAGCAGTACTTC.

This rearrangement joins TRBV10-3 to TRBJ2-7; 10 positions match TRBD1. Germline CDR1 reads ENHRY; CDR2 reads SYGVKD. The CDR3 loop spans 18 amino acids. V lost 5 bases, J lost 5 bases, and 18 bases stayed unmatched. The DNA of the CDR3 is TGTGCCATCAGTCAACCCTCCAAAGGGGACAGGGGATTCCACGAGCAGTACTTC. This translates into CAISQPSKGDRGFHEQYF.

The CDR3 DNA follows: TGCGCCAGCAGTGTAACGGGACAGGGGAACAATGAGCAGTTCTTC. Its translation: CASSVTGQGNNEQFF. V usage is TRBV10-1 and J usage is TRBJ2-1; TRBD1 agrees at 10 bases. This CDR3 comprises 15 residues. Germline-derived CDR1 and CDR2 are WNHNN and SYGVQD (reference sequence). J was trimmed by 5 bases and V by 4 bases; bases with no gene match: 5.

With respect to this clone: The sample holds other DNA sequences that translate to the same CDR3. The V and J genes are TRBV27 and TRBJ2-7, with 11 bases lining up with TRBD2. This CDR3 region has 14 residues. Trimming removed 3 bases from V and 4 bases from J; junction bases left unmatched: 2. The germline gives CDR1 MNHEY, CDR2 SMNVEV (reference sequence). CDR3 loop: CASSLGTSGYEQYF. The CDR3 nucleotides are TGTGCCAGCAGTTTGGGGACTAGCGGATACGAGCAGTACTTC.

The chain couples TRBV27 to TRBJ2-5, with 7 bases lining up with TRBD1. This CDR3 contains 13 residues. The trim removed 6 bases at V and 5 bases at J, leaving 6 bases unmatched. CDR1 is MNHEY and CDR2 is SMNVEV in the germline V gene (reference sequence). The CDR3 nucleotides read TGTGCCAGCAGGCCTCAGGGGGAGGAGACCCAGTACTTC. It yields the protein CASRPQGEETQYF.

The CDR3 nucleotides read TGTGCCAGCAGCTTGGCTATCGTGGGGGAGGAGGGCTATGGCTACACCTTC. Its translation is CASSLAIVGEEGYGYTF. This sequence joins TRBV5-6 and TRBJ1-2, with a possible D match to TRBD1 (5 bases). The V and J ends lost 0 bases and 4 bases respectively, with 19 bases between them. The CDR3 is 17 residues long. Germline V lookup: CDR1 SGHDT, CDR2 YYEEEE.

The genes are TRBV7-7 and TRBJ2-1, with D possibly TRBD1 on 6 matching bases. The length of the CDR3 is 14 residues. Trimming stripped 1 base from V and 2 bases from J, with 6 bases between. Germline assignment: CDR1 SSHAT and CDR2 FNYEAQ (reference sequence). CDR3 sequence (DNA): TGTGCCAGCAGCTTAGGACAGGCCTACAATGAGCAGTTCTTC. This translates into CASSLGQAYNEQFF.